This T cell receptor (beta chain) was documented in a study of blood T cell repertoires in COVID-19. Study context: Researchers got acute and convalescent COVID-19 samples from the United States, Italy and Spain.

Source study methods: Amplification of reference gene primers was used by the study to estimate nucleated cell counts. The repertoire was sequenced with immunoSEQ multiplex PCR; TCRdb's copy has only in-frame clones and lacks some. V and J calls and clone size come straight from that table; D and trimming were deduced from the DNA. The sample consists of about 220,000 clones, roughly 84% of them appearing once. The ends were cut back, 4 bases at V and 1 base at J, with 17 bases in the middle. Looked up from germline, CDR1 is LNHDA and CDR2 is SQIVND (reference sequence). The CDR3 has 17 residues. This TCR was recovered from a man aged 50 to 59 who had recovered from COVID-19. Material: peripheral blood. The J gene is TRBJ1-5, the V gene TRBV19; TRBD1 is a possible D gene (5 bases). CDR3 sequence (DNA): TGTGCCAGTAGTACCATAAGGGGCAACGGGAGCAATCAGCCCCAGCATTTT. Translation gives CASSTIRGNGSNQPQHF.